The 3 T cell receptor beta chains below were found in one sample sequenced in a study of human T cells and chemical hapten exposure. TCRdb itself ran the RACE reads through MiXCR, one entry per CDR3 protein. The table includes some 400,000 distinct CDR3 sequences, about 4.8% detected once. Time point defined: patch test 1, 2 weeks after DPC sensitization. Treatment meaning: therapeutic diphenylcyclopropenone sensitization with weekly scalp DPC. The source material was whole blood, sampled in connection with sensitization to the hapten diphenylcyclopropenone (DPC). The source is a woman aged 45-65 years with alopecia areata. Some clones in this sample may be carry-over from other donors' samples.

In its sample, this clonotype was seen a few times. The CDR3 DNA is TGTGCCAGCAACCAGGGACGAGCTAAAAACATTCAGTACTTC. This translates into CASNQGRAKNIQYF. V and J are TRBV28 and TRBJ2-4, with D perhaps assigned TRBD1 or TRBD2 (5 bases each). Trimming shortened V by 7 bases and J by 4 bases, and 14 bases separated the two germline ends. Germline CDR1 reads MDHEN; CDR2 reads SYDVKM. This CDR3 has 14 amino acids.

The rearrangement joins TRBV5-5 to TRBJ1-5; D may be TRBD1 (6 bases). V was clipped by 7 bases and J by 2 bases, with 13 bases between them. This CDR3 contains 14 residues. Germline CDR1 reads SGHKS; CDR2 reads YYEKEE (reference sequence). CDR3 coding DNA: TGTGCCAGCGCGACGGGGGCAGGCAATCAGCCCCAGCATTTT. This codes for CASATGAGNQPQHF.

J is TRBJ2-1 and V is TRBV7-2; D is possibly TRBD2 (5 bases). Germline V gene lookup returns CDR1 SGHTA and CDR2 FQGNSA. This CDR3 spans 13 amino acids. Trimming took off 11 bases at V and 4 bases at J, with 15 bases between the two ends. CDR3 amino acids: CAPVQRGYNEQFF. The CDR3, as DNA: TGTGCCCCTGTTCAGCGAGGGTACAATGAGCAGTTCTTC.